This T cell receptor (beta chain) was identified during a study of T cells in Graves' hyperthyroidism and ophthalmopathy. Orbital computed tomography and thyroid ultrasound, together with serum TRAb and thyroxine and clinical symptoms, were used for diagnoses. Amplification of TCR beta CDR3 regions was performed using RNA transcripts as template. With the HTBI primer set, the TCR CDR3 went through a first round of RT-PCR. MiXCR was run by TCRdb on the multiplex PCR reads, yielding one entry per CDR3 protein. The table lists more than 300,000 distinct CDR3 sequences, 15% to 20% of them singletons, with 34% in the top ten. V gave up 6 bases and J gave up 0 bases, with 12 bases separating them. There are 14 residues in the CDR3. From germline, CDR1 is LNHDA and CDR2 SQIVND (reference sequence).

The TCR comes from a woman aged 25 to 45 with Graves' hyperthyroidism that later progressed to Graves' ophthalmopathy. What was sequenced was blood. The chain carries TRBV19 and TRBJ2-7; tentative D call: TRBD1 (6 bases). The CDR3 protein is CASSKDSLSYEQYF. In DNA form, the CDR3 reads TGTGCCAGTAGCAAGGACAGCCTCTCCTACGAGCAGTACTTC.